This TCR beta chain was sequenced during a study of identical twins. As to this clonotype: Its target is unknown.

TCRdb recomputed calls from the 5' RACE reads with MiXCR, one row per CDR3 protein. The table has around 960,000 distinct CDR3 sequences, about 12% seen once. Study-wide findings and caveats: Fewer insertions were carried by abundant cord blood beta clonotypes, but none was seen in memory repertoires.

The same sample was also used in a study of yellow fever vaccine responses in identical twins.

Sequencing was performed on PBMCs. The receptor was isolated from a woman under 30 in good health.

DNA for the CDR3: TGTGCCAGCAGGGAGGGACAGGGGGCGACCTACGAGCAGTACGTC. The encoded protein is CASREGQGATYEQYV. The chain couples TRBV2 to TRBJ2-7, with 12 bases fitting TRBD1. Trimming removed 6 bases from V and 2 bases from J; junction bases left unmatched: 5. This CDR3 spans 15 amino acids. CDR1 SNHLY and CDR2 FYNNEI come from the germline V gene.